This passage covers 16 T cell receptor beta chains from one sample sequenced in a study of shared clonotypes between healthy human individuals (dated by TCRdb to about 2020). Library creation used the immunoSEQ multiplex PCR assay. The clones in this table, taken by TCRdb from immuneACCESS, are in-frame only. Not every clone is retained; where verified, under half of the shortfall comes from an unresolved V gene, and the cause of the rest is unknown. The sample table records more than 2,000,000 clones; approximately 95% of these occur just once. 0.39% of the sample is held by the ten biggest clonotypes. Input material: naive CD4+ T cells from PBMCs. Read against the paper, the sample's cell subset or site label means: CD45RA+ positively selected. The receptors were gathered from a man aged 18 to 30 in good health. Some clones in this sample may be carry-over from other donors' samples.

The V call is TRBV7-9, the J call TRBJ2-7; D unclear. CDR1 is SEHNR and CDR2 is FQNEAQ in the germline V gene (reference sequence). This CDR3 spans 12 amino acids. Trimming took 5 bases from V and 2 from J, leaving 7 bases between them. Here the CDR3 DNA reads TGTGCCAGCAGCACGACCCCCTACGAGCAGTACTTC. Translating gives CASSTTPYEQYF.

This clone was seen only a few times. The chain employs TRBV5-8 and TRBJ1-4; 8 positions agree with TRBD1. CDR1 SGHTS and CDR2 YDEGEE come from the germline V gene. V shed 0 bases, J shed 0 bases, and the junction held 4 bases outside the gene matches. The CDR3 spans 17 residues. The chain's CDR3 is CASSLGQGSATNEKLFF. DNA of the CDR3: TGTGCCAGCAGCTTGGGACAGGGGAGCGCAACTAATGAAAAACTGTTTTTT.

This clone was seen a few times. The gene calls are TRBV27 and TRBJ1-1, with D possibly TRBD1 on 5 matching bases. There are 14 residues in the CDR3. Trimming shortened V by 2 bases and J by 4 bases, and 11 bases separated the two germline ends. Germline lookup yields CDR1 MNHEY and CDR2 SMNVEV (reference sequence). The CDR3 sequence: CASSLRGAATEAFF. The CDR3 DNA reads TGTGCCAGCAGTTTAAGGGGAGCTGCCACTGAAGCTTTCTTT.

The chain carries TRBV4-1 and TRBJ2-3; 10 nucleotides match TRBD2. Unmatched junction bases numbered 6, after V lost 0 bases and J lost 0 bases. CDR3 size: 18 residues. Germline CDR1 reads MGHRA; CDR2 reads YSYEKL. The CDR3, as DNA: TGCGCCAGCAGCCAAGAAGGAATTAGCGGGGGGAGCACAGATACGCAGTATTTT. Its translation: CASSQEGISGGSTDTQYF.

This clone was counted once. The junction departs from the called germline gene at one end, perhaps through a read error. The CDR3 DNA follows: TGTGCCAGCAGCCGACTAGCGGGACCCCCAATCTTC. Protein sequence: CASSRLAGPPIF. The chain has TRBV7-2 and TRBJ2-7, with 11 bases lining up with TRBD2. The CDR3 runs to 12 residues. Germline V lookup: CDR1 SGHTA, CDR2 FQGNSA.

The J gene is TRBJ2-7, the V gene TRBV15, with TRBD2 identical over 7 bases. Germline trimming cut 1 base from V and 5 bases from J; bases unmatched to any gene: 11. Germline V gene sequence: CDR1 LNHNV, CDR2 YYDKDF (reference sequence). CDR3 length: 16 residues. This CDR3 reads CATSRVRASGNHEQYF. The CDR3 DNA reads TGTGCCACCAGCAGAGTCCGGGCTAGCGGTAATCACGAGCAGTACTTC.

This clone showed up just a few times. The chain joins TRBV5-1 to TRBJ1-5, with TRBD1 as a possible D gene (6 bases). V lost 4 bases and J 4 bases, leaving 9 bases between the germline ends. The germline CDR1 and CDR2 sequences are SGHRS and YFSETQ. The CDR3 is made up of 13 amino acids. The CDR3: CASSATGNQPQHF. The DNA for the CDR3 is TGCGCCAGCAGCGCAACAGGGAATCAGCCCCAGCATTTT. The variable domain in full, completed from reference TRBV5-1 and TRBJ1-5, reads KAGVTQTPRYLIKTRGQQVTLSCSPISGHRSVSWYQQTPGQGLQFLFEYFSETQRNKGNFPGRFSGRQFSNSRSEMNVSTLELGDSALYLCASSATGNQPQHFGDGTRLSIL.

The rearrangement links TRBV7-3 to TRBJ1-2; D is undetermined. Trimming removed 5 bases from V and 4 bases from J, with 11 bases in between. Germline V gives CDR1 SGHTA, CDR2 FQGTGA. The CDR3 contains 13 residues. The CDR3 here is CASSQALGYGYTF. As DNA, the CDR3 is TGTGCCAGCAGCCAAGCATTGGGCTATGGCTACACCTTC.

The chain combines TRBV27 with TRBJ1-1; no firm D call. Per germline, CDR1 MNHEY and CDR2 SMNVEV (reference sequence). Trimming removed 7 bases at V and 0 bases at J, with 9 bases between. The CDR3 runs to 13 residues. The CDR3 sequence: CASNKGMNTEAFF. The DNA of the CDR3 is TGTGCCAGCAACAAGGGAATGAACACTGAAGCTTTCTTT.

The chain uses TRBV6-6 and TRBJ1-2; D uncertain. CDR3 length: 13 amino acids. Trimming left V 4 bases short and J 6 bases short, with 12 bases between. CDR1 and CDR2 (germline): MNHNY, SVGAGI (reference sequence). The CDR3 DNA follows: TGTGCCAGCAGTTCTGCTCCTCGGGATGGCTACACCTTC. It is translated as CASSSAPRDGYTF.

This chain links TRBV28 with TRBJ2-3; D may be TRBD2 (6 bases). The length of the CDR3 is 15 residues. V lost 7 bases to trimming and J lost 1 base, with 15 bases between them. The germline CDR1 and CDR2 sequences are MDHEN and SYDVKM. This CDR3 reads CASTPGGAGTDTQYF. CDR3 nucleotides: TGTGCCAGCACCCCGGGCGGGGCGGGCACAGATACGCAGTATTTT.

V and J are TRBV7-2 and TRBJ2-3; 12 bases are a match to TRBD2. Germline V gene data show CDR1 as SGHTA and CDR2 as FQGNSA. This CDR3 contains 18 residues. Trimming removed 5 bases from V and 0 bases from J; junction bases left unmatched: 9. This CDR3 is CASSPPPGLAGSTDTQYF. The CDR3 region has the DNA TGTGCCAGCAGCCCCCCCCCGGGACTAGCGGGTAGCACAGATACGCAGTATTTT.

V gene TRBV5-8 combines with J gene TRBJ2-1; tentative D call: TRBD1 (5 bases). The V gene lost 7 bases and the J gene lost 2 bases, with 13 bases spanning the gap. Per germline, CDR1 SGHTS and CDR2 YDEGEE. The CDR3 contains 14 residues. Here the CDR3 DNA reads TGTGCCAGCCTCCCCCCAGGGCCCTACAATGAGCAGTTCTTC. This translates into CASLPPGPYNEQFF.

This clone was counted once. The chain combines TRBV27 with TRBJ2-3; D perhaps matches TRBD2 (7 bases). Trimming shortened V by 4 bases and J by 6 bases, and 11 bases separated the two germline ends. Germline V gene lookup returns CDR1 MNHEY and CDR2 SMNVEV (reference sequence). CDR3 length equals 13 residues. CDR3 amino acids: CASSSGRGDTQYF. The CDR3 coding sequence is TGTGCCAGCAGTTCTGGGAGGGGGGATACGCAGTATTTT.

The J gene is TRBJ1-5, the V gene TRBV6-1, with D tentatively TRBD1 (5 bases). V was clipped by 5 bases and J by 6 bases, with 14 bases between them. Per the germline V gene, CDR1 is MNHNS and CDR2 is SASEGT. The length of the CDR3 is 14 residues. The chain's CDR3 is CASSNREGTQPQHF. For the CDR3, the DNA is TGTGCCAGCAGTAATCGGGAAGGGACTCAGCCCCAGCATTTT.

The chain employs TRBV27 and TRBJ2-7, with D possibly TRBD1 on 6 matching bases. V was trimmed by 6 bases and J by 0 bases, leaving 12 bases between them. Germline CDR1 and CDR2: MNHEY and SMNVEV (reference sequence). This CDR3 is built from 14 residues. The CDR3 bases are TGTGCCAGCAGCTTGGACAGAATCTCCTACGAGCAGTACTTC. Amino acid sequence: CASSLDRISYEQYF.